This TCR beta chain stems from a study of vaccination effects on CD4 cells after COVID-19 (dated 2022 in TCRdb). For the wider study: Post-vaccine samples across the study were collected a median of 72 days after the second dose, with a range of 14 to 241. The study compared SARS-CoV-2 spike-specific CD4+ TCR repertoires before and after mRNA vaccination in COVID-19 convalescent patients and infection-naive vaccine recipients. The full study included 9 to 10 COVID-19 convalescent patients and a few SARS-CoV-2-naive healthy vaccine recipients. Cultures from other donors in the study were sequenced using the Oncomine TCR Beta short-read assay on an Illumina iSeq 100. What the study reported, not specific to this receptor: Marked clonal contraction was observed in both infection-induced and vaccine-induced clones at late post-vaccination timepoints, consistent with waning T cell responses. Among healthy vaccine recipients, nearly all vaccine-induced clones were SARS-CoV-2 mono-reactive, and just 1 of 255 was cross-reactive with common cold coronaviruses. The study was limited by a small number of convalescent patients and lacked early post-infection timepoints.

In the ViraFEST assay, PBMC were stimulated with viral peptide pools, and TCR sequencing was then used to find antigen-specific CD4+ T cell clonotypes based on their expansion. After around eleven days of culture, CD4+ T cells were isolated with the EasySep CD4+ T cell isolation kit. Two doses of either the BNT162b2 or the mRNA-1273 mRNA SARS-CoV-2 vaccine were administered to participants. Negative nucleocapsid antibody results before and after vaccination confirmed that the healthy vaccine recipients had no prior SARS-CoV-2 infection. Over 1.5 million PBMC per well were cultured with approximately 10 ug/ml peptides in IMDM containing about 5% human AB serum, roughly 10 IU/ml IL-2 and gentamicin. Half of the culture medium was replaced with fresh IL-2-containing medium on days 3 and 7. Unless noted otherwise, every peptide stimulation condition was grown in triplicate wells. Using Ficoll-Paque Plus gradient centrifugation, PBMC were separated from whole blood and then either used fresh or cryopreserved at -140C. Overlapping peptide pools spanned the spike proteins of SARS-CoV-2 and the common cold coronaviruses HCoV-NL63, HCoV-OC43 and HCoV-229E. The QIAamp micro DNA kit was used to extract genomic DNA from the cultured CD4+ T cells.

Libraries were built with the immunoSEQ multiplex PCR assay. TCR beta CDR3 sequencing was performed on DNA from the cultured, isolated CD4+ T cells. On the authors' methods: Non-productive TCR sequences were removed and reads were trimmed to the CDR3 region, keeping CDR3s of at least 7 amino acids. Antigen-specific clonotypes were identified using the MANAFEST web app by comparison of expansion in peptide wells against reference cultures. Positive clones required FDR<0.05 expansion versus reference and all other wells, odds ratio above 5, and frequency above 0.1% in two replicate wells. A clonotype was defined as cross-reactive if the clonotype was significantly expanded both in SARS-CoV-2 spike wells and in at least one common cold coronavirus spike condition. CDR3 similarity was assessed by Levenshtein distance with the stringdist R package, and unrooted trees were built with ape in R 3.6.1. This is the immuneACCESS table as TCRdb keeps it, with only in-frame sequences that have V and J called. A part of the clones is gone; compared with another copy, unresolved V genes explain less than half, and the rest is unexplained. The V and J calls and clone size were taken over from that table, and D and trimming were inferred from the DNA. This sample holds fewer than 40,000 clones; approximately 82% were observed only once. Jointly, the top ten make up roughly 2% of the sample.

Note on this clone: Its target antigen remains unknown. No much larger clone exists at a distance of one base, and base qualities are not known.

The CDR3 covers 13 residues, taking in both the cysteine and the phenylalanine. The retained sequence is limited to the CDR3, 39 bases, with the frame set at the first base. The germline V gene sets CDR1 to MDHEN and CDR2 to SYDVKM. V loses 7 bases, J loses 5 bases, and the germline ends lie 12 bases apart. The receptor was derived from a human donor who received a COVID-19 vaccine. Some clones in this sample may be carry-over from other donors' samples. This chain joins TRBV28 to TRBJ1-5, with the D segment identity uncertain. The material sequenced was CD4+ T cells from PBMCs cultured with HCoV-NL63 spike peptides, taken after COVID-19 vaccination. The cell subset or site label of this sample denotes: HCoV-NL63 spike overlapping peptide pool stimulation. The sequence in DNA is TGTGCCAGCACCGAAGACGGATATCAGCCCCAGCATTTT. Its translation reads: CASTEDGYQPQHF.